These T cell receptor beta chains were read from a single sample in a study of T-cell memory formation after mild COVID-19. TCRdb independently ran MiXCR on the 5' RACE reads; one entry per CDR3 protein. The sample lists 450,000 or so distinct CDR3 sequences, around 20% occurring once. Specimen: PBMCs or a T cell subset sorted from them (not recorded which). Every receptor here comes from an adult woman who had mild COVID-19 (a few samples of this study predate the infection). Cell type and time point are not known. Both conserved end residues are part of each CDR3. Each record gives: V gene, D gene, J gene, clone size, CDR3 protein, CDR3 DNA. The D gene is left open where the match is weak. Clone sizes are given selectively: once, few, many, or a class where the clone is expanded.

TRBV7-8	TRBD2	TRBJ2-1	many	CASSLVELRRGDYNEQFF	TGTGCCAGCAGCTTAGTTGAGCTCCGGCGGGGGGACTACAATGAGCAGTTCTTC
TRBV5-4	NA	TRBJ1-2	few	CASSARDRANYGYTF	TGTGCCAGCAGCGCCCGGGACCGAGCTAACTATGGCTACACCTTC
TRBV13	NA	TRBJ2-2	many	CASSFRTGELFF	TGTGCCAGCAGCTTCCGTACCGGGGAGCTGTTTTTT
TRBV11-2	TRBD2	TRBJ2-7	few	CASSLASFSGFLTYEQYF	TGTGCCAGCAGCTTAGCGAGTTTTAGCGGGTTTCTAACCTACGAGCAGTACTTC
TRBV12-3/TRBV12-4	NA	TRBJ1-2	NA	CASRRGDNYGYTF	TGTGCCAGCAGGAGGGGTGATAACTATGGCTACACCTTC
TRBV29-1	TRBD2	TRBJ2-2	few	CSVTSGRAGGETGELFF	TGCAGCGTGACTAGCGGGAGGGCCGGAGGGGAGACCGGGGAGCTGTTTTTT
TRBV25-1	TRBD1	TRBJ2-2	many	CASSVQTGLDTGELFF	TGTGCCAGCAGTGTTCAGACAGGGCTGGACACCGGGGAGCTGTTTTTT
TRBV15	TRBD1	TRBJ2-5	few	CATSRTGDEGETQYF	TGTGCCACCAGCAGAACAGGGGATGAAGGGGAGACCCAGTACTTC
TRBV5-1	NA	TRBJ2-1	NA	CASSLAGGMDEQFF	TGCGCCAGCAGCTTGGCAGGGGGGATGGATGAGCAGTTCTTC
TRBV5-4	NA	TRBJ2-2	NA	CASSLDSGNTGELFF	TGTGCCAGCAGCTTGGACAGCGGAAACACCGGGGAGCTGTTTTTT